These 9 T cell receptor beta chains originate from one sample sequenced in a study of intratumoral heterogeneity in liver cancer. The repertoire was sequenced with immunoSEQ multiplex PCR; TCRdb's copy has only in-frame clones and lacks some. The sample includes just over 20,000 clones, around 67% of them seen just once. Sequenced material: tumor-adjacent normal tissue, taken before any cancer treatment. These receptor sequences come from a woman aged 70-85 years with hepatocellular carcinoma.

In its sample, this clone was seen once. The chain couples TRBV30 to TRBJ1-2, with unresolved D. This CDR3 has 12 amino acids. Trimming stripped 2 bases from V and 8 bases from J, with 12 bases between. Germline loops: CDR1 GTSNPN, CDR2 SVGIG (reference sequence). The CDR3 region is CAWSHMGLGYTF. The CDR3 DNA reads TGTGCCTGGAGTCACATGGGGTTAGGCTACACCTTC.

The chain is built from TRBV6-5 and TRBJ1-4, with D perhaps TRBD1 (5 bases). The CDR3 runs 13 residues. V gave up 6 bases and J gave up 11 bases, with 16 bases separating them. CDR1 and CDR2 from the germline V gene are MNHEY and SVGAGI. DNA of the CDR3: TGTGCCAGCAGGATCCCGGGGGTTGAGAAACTGTTTTTT. Amino acids: CASRIPGVEKLFF.

The chain has TRBV4-1 and TRBJ1-2; tentatively, D is TRBD1 (5 bases). Germline loops: CDR1 MGHRA, CDR2 YSYEKL. The CDR3 contains 16 residues. Trimming removed 0 bases from V and 4 bases from J, with 15 bases in between. CDR3 amino acids: CASSQDPGTGGYGYTF. The CDR3 coding sequence is TGCGCCAGCAGCCAAGATCCAGGGACGGGGGGCTATGGCTACACCTTC.

This clone was seen a handful of times. V usage is TRBV7-9 and J usage is TRBJ2-7; no clear D gene. CDR1 is SEHNR and CDR2 is FQNEAQ in the germline V gene (reference sequence). Trimming pared 3 bases from V and 4 bases from J, leaving 10 bases between. CDR3 length equals 13 residues. The CDR3 sequence: CASSFLDTYEQYF. The CDR3 nucleotides are TGTGCCAGCAGCTTTCTAGATACATACGAGCAGTACTTC.

The gene calls are TRBV18 and TRBJ2-7; D tentatively fits TRBD1 or TRBD2 (5 bases each). This CDR3 spans 15 amino acids. The ends were cut back, 5 bases at V and 2 bases at J, with 16 bases in the middle. Germline V gene sequence: CDR1 KGHSH, CDR2 LQKENI. The CDR3: CASSSPGAGTYEQYF. CDR3 bases: TGTGCCAGCTCATCCCCCGGGGCAGGCACCTACGAGCAGTACTTC.

This clone was counted between two and nine times. V usage is TRBV5-1 and J usage is TRBJ1-5, with a weak D call TRBD1 (5 bases). With 1 base removed from V and 3 bases from J, the gap between germline ends came to 11 bases. Germline CDR1 and CDR2: SGHRS and YFSETQ. CDR3 length equals 15 residues. CDR3 in DNA: TGCGCCAGCAGCTTGAATGGGGGGAACAATCAGCCCCAGCATTTT. Protein: CASSLNGGNNQPQHF.

The rearrangement uses TRBV30 and TRBJ2-3, with D perhaps TRBD2 (6 bases). The germline V gene has CDR1 GTSNPN and CDR2 SVGIG (reference sequence). The CDR3 loop spans 12 amino acids. V dropped 5 bases and J dropped 7 bases, with 13 bases sitting between them. CDR3: CAWRGGGNTQYF. The CDR3 nucleotides are TGTGCCTGGCGCGGCGGAGGGAATACGCAGTATTTT.

DNA for the CDR3: TGTGCCAGCAGCAGCGGACGGTATCAGCCCCAGCATTTT. Its protein product is CASSSGRYQPQHF. The chain has TRBV2 and TRBJ1-5; D is unclear. V was shortened by 6 bases and J by 5 bases, with 11 bases between the two germline ends. This CDR3 spans 13 amino acids. Germline V gene data show CDR1 as SNHLY and CDR2 as FYNNEI.

V is TRBV19 and J is TRBJ2-4, with no clear D. V was pared by 0 bases and J by 6 bases, with 12 bases between. The V gene's germline CDR1 is LNHDA and CDR2 SQIVND (reference sequence). CDR3 size: 15 residues. The CDR3 DNA reads TGTGCCAGTAGTATAGACCGACCGGGTCGAAACATTCAGTACTTC. Translating it yields CASSIDRPGRNIQYF.